The 25 T cell receptor beta chains presented below share a single source sample, sequenced in a study of graft-versus-host responses after intestinal transplantation (dated by TCRdb to the early 2020s). Libraries were made using the immunoSEQ multiplex PCR assay. The immuneACCESS repertoire file appears here via TCRdb, limited to in-frame rearrangements. These files lack a portion of the clones; in checked studies, under half of the deficit traces to unresolved V genes, and the cause of the others is not known. The sample includes about 85,000 clones, with approximately 90% observed a single time. 6.5% to 8.5% of the sample comes from the top ten. The antigens for these receptors are not known. The sample's time point label is to be understood as: cells obtained before transplantation from donor or recipient. Source: unstimulated CD8+ T cells sorted from spleen or lymph node cells, taken before transplant. Every receptor here comes from a human donor who was the organ donor for an intestinal transplant.

V gene TRBV28 combines with J gene TRBJ1-1; D possibly corresponds to TRBD1 (6 bases). Looked up from germline, CDR1 is MDHEN and CDR2 is SYDVKM. CDR3 size: 15 residues. V lost 2 bases, J lost 1 base, and 11 bases lay in between. The CDR3 spells CASSLGQLPNTEAFF. The CDR3 region has the DNA TGTGCCAGCAGTTTAGGACAGCTACCGAACACTGAAGCTTTCTTT.

The J gene is TRBJ2-3, the V gene TRBV5-1, with 9 positions matching TRBD1. Per germline, CDR1 SGHRS and CDR2 YFSETQ. The CDR3 is made up of 16 amino acids. The J segment lost 2 bases and the V segment lost 1 base, leaving 5 bases of the junction unmatched. The CDR3 DNA reads as TGCGCCAGCAGCTTGAGGACAGGGGCCCTCACAGATACGCAGTATTTT. Translated, it gives CASSLRTGALTDTQYF.

The V call is TRBV2, the J call TRBJ1-6, with a possible D match to TRBD1 (6 bases). Germline CDR1 is SNHLY and CDR2 is FYNNEI. Deletions cut 8 bases from V and 1 base from J, with 18 bases between. CDR3 length equals 17 residues. The CDR3 DNA sequence: TGTGCCAGCGGTACCCAAGTAGGGACATCCTATAATTCACCCCTCCACTTT. This sequence encodes CASGTQVGTSYNSPLHF.

This chain connects TRBV18 to TRBJ1-2, with 7 bases lining up with TRBD1. This CDR3 has 18 amino acids. The V gene end was trimmed by 3 bases and the J gene end by 3 bases; junction bases not matched to a gene: 16. Germline assignment: CDR1 KGHSH and CDR2 LQKENI. The DNA for the CDR3 is TGTGCCAGCTCACCTAGGGGGACAGAGATACCGGGGCACTATGGCTACACCTTC. Translated: CASSPRGTEIPGHYGYTF. Supplemented by reference TRBV18 and TRBJ1-2, the full variable domain reads NAGVMQNPRHLVRRRGQEARLRCSPMKGHSHVYWYRQLPEEGLKFMVYLQKENIIDESGMPKERFSAEFPKEGPSILRIQQVVRGDSAAYFCASSPRGTEIPGHYGYTFGSGTRLTVV.

V usage is TRBV2 and J usage is TRBJ2-1; no reliable D call. V was cut by 4 bases and J by 0 bases, with 10 bases left in between. The CDR3 is 15 amino acids. Germline V gene lookup returns CDR1 SNHLY and CDR2 FYNNEI. Here the CDR3 reads CASSVGLGSYNEQFF. CDR3 sequence (DNA): TGTGCCAGCAGTGTTGGGTTGGGCTCCTACAATGAGCAGTTCTTC.

This clone was found once. V and J are TRBV6-5 and TRBJ1-2, with D uncertain. CDR3 length: 14 amino acids. Looked up from germline, CDR1 is MNHEY and CDR2 is SVGAGI. The V end lost 6 bases, the J end lost 4 bases, and 15 bases lay between the germline ends. The CDR3 DNA reads TGTGCCAGCAGACCTACGTCAGATGGCTATGGCTACACCTTC. It specifies CASRPTSDGYGYTF.

On this clone itself: Other nucleotide sequences from this sample produce the same CDR3. The chain uses TRBV5-6 and TRBJ2-1; possible D gene TRBD1, 6 bases. V was cut by 0 bases and J by 6 bases, with 10 bases left in between. Germline V gene data show CDR1 as SGHDT and CDR2 as YYEEEE. The CDR3 totals 14 residues. The CDR3 coding sequence is TGTGCCAGCAGCTTGGCGGCAGGGGTCAATGAGCAGTTCTTC. Translating it yields CASSLAAGVNEQFF. Based on the CDR3 plus reference TRBV5-6 and TRBJ2-1, the full variable domain is DAGVTQSPTHLIKTRGQQVTLRCSPKSGHDTVSWYQQALGQGPQFIFQYYEEEERQRGNFPDRFSGHQFPNYSSELNVNALLLGDSALYLCASSLAAGVNEQFFGPGTRLTVL.

This rearrangement joins TRBV4-1 to TRBJ2-3; no firm D call. This CDR3 is built from 16 residues. The germline V gene has CDR1 MGHRA and CDR2 YSYEKL. Trimming took off 1 base at V and 6 bases at J, with 17 bases between the two ends. The CDR3 reads CASSQVLMALGDTQYF. The CDR3 DNA is TGCGCCAGCAGCCAAGTGCTAATGGCCCTAGGGGATACGCAGTATTTT.

This chain uses TRBV4-2 with TRBJ2-6; D not resolved. Germline CDR1 is LGHNA and CDR2 is YNFKEQ. The CDR3 loop spans 16 amino acids. The V end lost 0 bases, the J end lost 0 bases, and 6 bases lay between the germline ends. The CDR3 nucleotides read TGTGCCAGCAGCCAAGATTCTACCTCTGGGGCCAACGTCCTGACTTTC. Protein sequence: CASSQDSTSGANVLTF.

This clone was counted only a few times. J is TRBJ2-3 and V is TRBV29-1; 7 bases line up with TRBD2. CDR1 SQVTM and CDR2 ANQGSEA come from the germline V gene. Trimming cost V 4 bases and J 0 bases; bases outside gene matches: 4. The CDR3 sequence is 14 residues long. CDR3 in amino acids: CSVVGTTSTDTQYF. The CDR3 DNA sequence: TGCAGCGTTGTAGGGACTACTAGCACAGATACGCAGTATTTT.

The J gene is TRBJ2-7, the V gene TRBV7-9, with TRBD2 matching 10 bases. Germline lookup yields CDR1 SEHNR and CDR2 FQNEAQ (reference sequence). The CDR3 runs 17 residues. With 5 bases clipped from V and 3 bases from J, the junction kept 13 bases outside the gene matches. CDR3 sequence reads: CASSAPRRERGGYEQYF. The CDR3 coding sequence is TGTGCCAGCAGCGCACCGAGGAGGGAGCGGGGGGGCTACGAGCAGTACTTC.

The chain has TRBV7-9 and TRBJ2-7; D is possibly TRBD1 (6 bases). V gave up 1 base and J gave up 7 bases, with 14 bases separating them. The germline gives CDR1 SEHNR, CDR2 FQNEAQ (reference sequence). The CDR3 consists of 14 residues. DNA for the CDR3: TGTGCCAGCAGCTTAGGGTCAGGGGATGAAGAGCAGTACTTC. This sequence encodes CASSLGSGDEEQYF.

This clone was picked up one time. The chain links TRBV7-6 to TRBJ1-1; 9 nucleotides line up with TRBD1. J gave up 4 bases and V 1 base, and 4 bases lay outside the gene matches. This CDR3 contains 15 residues. Germline values: CDR1 SGHVS, CDR2 FNYEAQ. This CDR3 is CASSLVGQGSTEAFF. In DNA, the CDR3 is TGTGCCAGCAGCTTAGTGGGACAGGGCTCCACTGAAGCTTTCTTT. The variable domain in full, with the rest retrieved from reference TRBV7-6 and TRBJ1-1, is GAGVSQSPRYKVTKRGQDVALRCDPISGHVSLYWYRQALGQGPEFLTYFNYEAQQDKSGLPNDRFSAERPEGSISTLTIQRTEQRDSAMYRCASSLVGQGSTEAFFGQGTRLTVV.

The gene calls are TRBV7-9 and TRBJ2-5; TRBD1 is a possible D gene (6 bases). The CDR3 has 15 amino acids. The germline V gene has CDR1 SEHNR and CDR2 FQNEAQ (reference sequence). Trimming cost V 5 bases and J 2 bases, with 15 bases left between them. CDR3 in amino acids: CASSKNQGTQETQYF. The CDR3 DNA reads TGTGCCAGCAGCAAAAACCAGGGGACACAAGAGACCCAGTACTTC.

This chain links TRBV4-1 with TRBJ2-5, with D perhaps assigned TRBD1 or TRBD2 (5 bases each). The CDR3 totals 16 residues. Germline CDR1 reads MGHRA; CDR2 reads YSYEKL. Trimming shortened V by 1 base and J by 5 bases, and 17 bases separated the two germline ends. As DNA, the CDR3 is TGCGCCAGCAGCCAAGCGTCGGGGCTAGGCACGGAGACCCAGTACTTC. Translating it yields CASSQASGLGTETQYF.

V gene TRBV19 combines with J gene TRBJ1-6; D is perhaps TRBD1 (5 bases). The CDR3 runs 12 residues. Trimming took off 4 bases at V and 9 bases at J, with 7 bases between the two ends. Germline assignment: CDR1 LNHDA and CDR2 SQIVND (reference sequence). CDR3 amino acids: CASSTGLSPLHF. DNA of the CDR3: TGTGCCAGTAGTACGGGACTTTCACCCCTCCACTTT.

V usage is TRBV6-4 and J usage is TRBJ2-1, with 11 bases aligning to TRBD2. The CDR3 has 15 residues. With 6 bases clipped from V and 8 bases from J, the junction kept 9 bases outside the gene matches. The germline V gene encodes CDR1 MRHNA and CDR2 SNTAGT. CDR3 coding DNA: TGTGCCAGCAGCCCCGGGACTAGCGGAGGGGATGAGCAGTTCTTC. Protein product: CASSPGTSGGDEQFF.

This clone came up once. The V gene is TRBV5-1, the J gene TRBJ2-7, with D possibly being TRBD2 (6 bases). CDR1 and CDR2 from the germline V gene are SGHRS and YFSETQ. CDR3 length equals 14 residues. Deletions cut 0 bases from V and 5 bases from J, with 12 bases between. The DNA of the CDR3 is TGCGCCAGCAGCTTGGGACTAGGTGCCGACGAGCAGTACTTC. Translation: CASSLGLGADEQYF. Using reference TRBV5-1 and TRBJ2-7 for the parts outside the CDR3, the full variable domain is KAGVTQTPRYLIKTRGQQVTLSCSPISGHRSVSWYQQTPGQGLQFLFEYFSETQRNKGNFPGRFSGRQFSNSRSEMNVSTLELGDSALYLCASSLGLGADEQYFGPGTRLTVT.

The V gene is TRBV27, the J gene TRBJ2-7; no clear D gene. Germline CDR1 reads MNHEY; CDR2 reads SMNVEV (reference sequence). This CDR3 has 12 amino acids. V lost 8 bases and J 5 bases, leaving 13 bases between the germline ends. CDR3 loop: CASSSLLNEQYF. DNA of the CDR3: TGTGCCAGCTCCTCGTTGCTGAACGAGCAGTACTTC.

This clone was counted a single time. The chain carries TRBV10-3 and TRBJ1-2, with 8 bases identical to TRBD1. Germline CDR1 is ENHRY and CDR2 is SYGVKD. This CDR3 is built from 14 residues. Trimming took 4 bases from V and 6 from J; bases not matched to a gene: 7. The CDR3 is CAISAEQGVDGYTF. The CDR3 nucleotides read TGTGCCATCAGTGCCGAACAGGGGGTTGATGGCTACACCTTC.

This clone was found once. The rearrangement joins TRBV9 to TRBJ2-1; 11 nucleotides line up with TRBD2. After removal of 3 bases from V and 6 bases from J, the junction contained 11 bases not matched to a gene. The V gene's germline CDR1 is SGDLS and CDR2 YYNGEE. The CDR3 spans 17 residues. The CDR3 here is CASSAGLAGAKGNEQFF. The DNA for the CDR3 is TGTGCCAGCAGCGCCGGACTAGCGGGCGCGAAAGGCAATGAGCAGTTCTTC. The full variable domain, in which reference TRBV9 and TRBJ2-1 provide the parts outside the CDR3, is DSGVTQTPKHLITATGQRVTLRCSPRSGDLSVYWYQQSLDQGLQFLIQYYNGEERAKGNILERFSAQQFPDLHSELNLSSLELGDSALYFCASSAGLAGAKGNEQFFGPGTRLTVL.

This chain connects TRBV6-1 to TRBJ2-3; D gene unclear. CDR3 length: 15 amino acids. Trimming took 5 bases from V and 2 from J, leaving 14 bases between them. Germline V gene lookup returns CDR1 MNHNS and CDR2 SASEGT. The CDR3 sequence: CASSPMDVDTDTQYF. In DNA, the CDR3 is TGTGCCAGCAGTCCGATGGATGTAGACACAGATACGCAGTATTTT.

This clone has more than one count but fewer than ten. CDR3 amino acids: CASSQGTSGGADTQYF. The CDR3 region has the DNA TGTGCCAGCAGCCAAGGGACTAGCGGGGGGGCAGATACGCAGTATTTT. This rearrangement joins TRBV4-2 to TRBJ2-3; 15 positions match TRBD2. Losses at the gene ends were 1 base for V and 4 bases for J; bases not matched to a gene: 0. Per germline, CDR1 LGHNA and CDR2 YNFKEQ. This CDR3 comprises 16 residues.

The chain links TRBV29-1 to TRBJ1-4; D call uncertain. Germline lookup yields CDR1 SQVTM and CDR2 ANQGSEA. V lost 4 bases to trimming and J lost 8 bases, with 20 bases between them. CDR3 length: 15 amino acids. CDR3 sequence reads: CSVVGGLGREEKLFF. The CDR3 coding sequence is TGCAGCGTTGTAGGCGGACTGGGCCGTGAAGAAAAACTGTTTTTT.

J is TRBJ2-1 and V is TRBV6-1, with unresolved D. V lost 3 bases and J lost 5, with 8 bases in between. CDR3 size: 13 residues. From germline, CDR1 is MNHNS and CDR2 SASEGT. CDR3 sequence (DNA): TGTGCCAGCAGTGATCATGTGCACAATGAGCAGTTCTTC. This translates into CASSDHVHNEQFF.